The source of this TCR beta chain is a study of T cells in Graves' hyperthyroidism and ophthalmopathy. Whole-study results and caveats: Blood samples included most of the expanded thyroid clonotypes exceeding 0.001.

RNA transcripts yielded amplified TCR beta CDR3 regions. A set of HTBI primers served as the primers for a first-round RT-PCR of the TCR CDR3. TCRdb re-called the multiplex PCR reads through MiXCR, storing one row per CDR3 protein. Of around 380,000 distinct CDR3 sequences listed, about 14% were seen once; the top ten hold less than 25%. This clonotype appeared a few times. Its matching antigen is unknown. Each patient was aged 18 to 65 and had newly diagnosed hyperthyroidism of under 2 months' duration. Any patient presenting with uncontrolled infection, other autoimmune disease, pregnancy or lactation was left out. The blood was taken when hyperthyroidism was first diagnosed, before any ophthalmopathy symptoms showed up. Germline CDR1 reads SGHVS; CDR2 reads FQNEAQ. The CDR3 totals 14 residues. The germline V and J ends were trimmed by 3 bases and 2 bases, with 11 bases remaining between them.

The chain is built from TRBV7-8 and TRBJ2-7; D is perhaps TRBD1 (6 bases). The sample was blood. The receptor was derived from a man aged 30 to 39 with Graves' hyperthyroidism that later progressed to Graves' ophthalmopathy. CDR3 loop: CASSFSGTTYEQYF. The CDR3 DNA is TGTGCCAGCAGCTTTTCCGGGACAACCTACGAGCAGTACTTC.